Following are 32 T cell receptor beta chains from one sample sequenced in a study of PD-L1 blockade in urothelial cancer (dated by TCRdb to about 2017). The sample's time point label, decoded: peripheral blood 6 weeks after treatment start. Libraries were constructed by the immunoSEQ multiplex PCR assay. What TCRdb holds here is the immuneACCESS table cut down to in-frame rearrangements. Part of the clones is not present; checked against another copy, under half of the missing clones reflect an unresolved V gene, and the others are unexplained. The sample table contains about 130,000 clones; only one count was recorded for roughly 83% of them. Of the sample, 2.4% is held by the ten largest clones. The sequencing used PBMCs, collected around atezolizumab (anti-PD-L1) treatment. These receptors were collected from a man aged 50 to 60 with urothelial cancer.

This chain joins TRBV30 and TRBJ2-1; D might be TRBD2 (10 bases). This CDR3 is built from 15 residues. CDR1 GTSNPN and CDR2 SVGIG come from the germline V gene (reference sequence). V lost 0 bases, J lost 15 bases, and 24 bases lay in between. The chain's CDR3 is CAWSVGQGFTSGMFF. DNA of the CDR3: TGTGCCTGGAGTGTAGGACAGGGGTTTACTAGCGGGATGTTCTTC.

The V call is TRBV4-1, the J call TRBJ2-3; 8 nucleotides align to TRBD2. V trimming: 1 base; J trimming: 7 bases; junction bases outside the gene matches: 7. Per the germline V gene, CDR1 is MGHRA and CDR2 is YSYEKL. The length of the CDR3 is 15 residues. The CDR3 DNA reads as TGCGCCAGCAGCCAAGCGGGTAGCGGGATATATACGCAGTATTTT. It specifies CASSQAGSGIYTQYF.

V gene TRBV28 combines with J gene TRBJ2-3; possible D gene TRBD2, 5 bases. Looked up from germline, CDR1 is MDHEN and CDR2 is SYDVKM. Deletions cut 4 bases from V and 2 bases from J, with 16 bases between. This CDR3 comprises 16 residues. As DNA, the CDR3 is TGTGCCAGCAGTTCCAATACTAGACTTCTCACAGATACGCAGTATTTT. Translating it yields CASSSNTRLLTDTQYF.

The rearrangement uses TRBV4-1 and TRBJ2-3, with D possibly being TRBD2 (6 bases). This CDR3 has 15 residues. In germline, CDR1 is MGHRA, CDR2 YSYEKL. Trimming pared 0 bases from V and 2 bases from J, leaving 9 bases between. Here the CDR3 reads CASSQDGTYTDTQYF. DNA of the CDR3: TGCGCCAGCAGCCAAGATGGGACTTACACAGATACGCAGTATTTT.

The chain combines TRBV5-1 with TRBJ1-4; maybe TRBD1 (5 bases). Germline CDR1 and CDR2: SGHRS and YFSETQ. V was clipped by 0 bases and J by 8 bases, with 17 bases between them. The CDR3 runs to 16 residues. The CDR3 coding sequence is TGCGCCAGCAGCTTGGCCGGGGGGGATCGAAGGGAAAAACTGTTTTTT. Amino acids: CASSLAGGDRREKLFF. The full variable domain, its missing parts supplied by reference TRBV5-1 and TRBJ1-4, is KAGVTQTPRYLIKTRGQQVTLSCSPISGHRSVSWYQQTPGQGLQFLFEYFSETQRNKGNFPGRFSGRQFSNSRSEMNVSTLELGDSALYLCASSLAGGDRREKLFFGSGTQLSVL.

The rearrangement joins TRBV6-5 to TRBJ1-1, with 7 bases that match TRBD1. The CDR3 consists of 13 residues. Looked up from germline, CDR1 is MNHEY and CDR2 is SVGAGI. The ends lost 6 bases at V and 10 bases at J; junction bases unmatched: 11. CDR3 region: CASRRTGEGVAFF. DNA for the CDR3: TGTGCCAGCAGGCGAACAGGGGAAGGGGTAGCTTTCTTT.

This clone was detected a few times. V is TRBV7-8 and J is TRBJ2-7, with 10 bases matching TRBD2. V dropped 3 bases and J dropped 0; count of bases not matched to a gene: 2. The germline V gene has CDR1 SGHVS and CDR2 FQNEAQ. CDR3 length: 15 amino acids. The CDR3 protein is CASSLEREGSYEQYF. CDR3 coding DNA: TGTGCCAGCAGCTTGGAGCGGGAGGGCTCCTACGAGCAGTACTTC.

For the CDR3, the DNA is TGTGCCAGCAGCTGGGGCCCAGGCGCGCGAGATACGCAGTATTTT. Its translation is CASSWGPGARDTQYF. The chain has TRBV7-6 and TRBJ2-3, with TRBD1 as a possible D gene (5 bases). The V gene lost 4 bases and the J gene lost 5 bases, with 16 bases spanning the gap. This CDR3 spans 15 amino acids. CDR1 is SGHVS, CDR2 FNYEAQ, per germline.

The table lists this clone with a count of one. The chain couples TRBV28 to TRBJ2-2, with TRBD1 matching 8 bases. This CDR3 is built from 14 residues. CDR1 and CDR2 (germline): MDHEN, SYDVKM. With 7 bases clipped from V and 5 bases from J, the junction kept 6 bases outside the gene matches. The CDR3 DNA sequence: TGTGCCAGCATCGCGGGACAGGCGACCGGGGAGCTGTTTTTT. This codes for CASIAGQATGELFF.

The genes are TRBV5-5 and TRBJ2-7, with 8 bases identical to TRBD2. V lost 4 bases to trimming and J lost 7 bases; unmatched junction nucleotides: 13. CDR1 is SGHKS and CDR2 is YYEKEE in the germline V gene (reference sequence). This CDR3 spans 15 amino acids. CDR3: CASSPRGGVTREQYF. The CDR3 DNA reads TGTGCCAGCAGCCCTCGGGGGGGAGTCACGAGGGAGCAGTACTTC.

This chain connects TRBV6-6 to TRBJ2-3; weak D call: TRBD2 (5 bases). CDR1 and CDR2 (germline): MNHNY, SVGAGI (reference sequence). This CDR3 region has 11 residues. Trimming left V 5 bases short and J 6 bases short, with 6 bases between. CDR3 sequence reads: CASSTRDTQYF. The CDR3 DNA sequence: TGTGCCAGCAGTACTAGGGATACGCAGTATTTT.

The genes are TRBV5-4 and TRBJ2-1, with D perhaps TRBD2 (6 bases). V dropped 5 bases and J dropped 2 bases, with 14 bases sitting between them. The CDR3 is made up of 15 amino acids. Germline-derived CDR1 and CDR2 are SGHNT and YYREEE (reference sequence). In nucleotides, the CDR3 is TGTGCCAGCAGTCCGGGACTTCCAACCTACAATGAGCAGTTCTTC. Translation: CASSPGLPTYNEQFF. Full variable domain (missing parts from reference TRBV5-4 and TRBJ2-1): ETGVTQSPTHLIKTRGQQVTLRCSSQSGHNTVSWYQQALGQGPQFIFQYYREEENGRGNFPPRFSGLQFPNYSSELNVNALELDDSALYLCASSPGLPTYNEQFFGPGTRLTVL.

The chain has TRBV10-3 and TRBJ2-3, with 7 positions matching TRBD1. Germline V gene sequence: CDR1 ENHRY, CDR2 SYGVKD. This CDR3 region has 14 residues. V shed 6 bases, J shed 2 bases, and the junction held 5 bases outside the gene matches. The CDR3 nucleotides read TGTGCCATCAGGAGGGGGCCGGACACAGATACGCAGTATTTT. This encodes CAIRRGPDTDTQYF.

The chain joins TRBV9 to TRBJ2-7; the match to TRBD1 covers 8 bases. This CDR3 has 15 residues. CDR1 SGDLS and CDR2 YYNGEE come from the germline V gene. The trim removed 4 bases at V and 6 bases at J, leaving 12 bases unmatched. As DNA, the CDR3 is TGTGCCAGCAGCAGGGGACAGGCGGACCCCTCCGAGCAGTACTTC. Translation: CASSRGQADPSEQYF.

There are a few counts of this clone. The V call is TRBV7-3, the J call TRBJ2-5; 7 nucleotides align to TRBD2. CDR1 and CDR2 from the germline V gene are SGHTA and FQGTGA. J gave up 4 bases and V 5 bases, and 10 bases lay outside the gene matches. This CDR3 spans 15 amino acids. CDR3 sequence (DNA): TGTGCCAGCAGCCAAATCGGGGGAGGGCTAGAGACCCAGTACTTC. Its protein is CASSQIGGGLETQYF.

The rearrangement joins TRBV28 to TRBJ1-2; perhaps TRBD1 as D (5 bases). The CDR3 spans 15 residues. Looked up from germline, CDR1 is MDHEN and CDR2 is SYDVKM. V gave up 2 bases and J gave up 5 bases, with 15 bases separating them. CDR3 region: CASSLVGAGIYGYTF. The CDR3 nucleotides are TGTGCCAGCAGTTTAGTTGGAGCAGGGATATATGGCTACACCTTC.

This clone was seen more than once but under ten times. This chain links TRBV25-1 with TRBJ2-1; 8 positions match TRBD2. Trimming took 6 bases from V and 7 from J; bases not matched to a gene: 8. Germline V gene sequence: CDR1 MGHDK, CDR2 SYGVNS. This CDR3 spans 14 amino acids. The CDR3 DNA reads as TGTGCCAGCAGGCCAGGCGGGAGGAGGAATGAGCAGTTCTTC. This gives the protein CASRPGGRRNEQFF. Variable domain in full (rest from reference TRBV25-1 and TRBJ2-1): EADIYQTPRYLVIGTGKKITLECSQTMGHDKMYWYQQDPGMELHLIHYSYGVNSTEKGDLSSESTVSRIRTEHFPLTLESARPSHTSQYLCASRPGGRRNEQFFGPGTRLTVL.

In nucleotides, the CDR3 is TGTGCCAGTAGTATAGTCGGAGGGCCGGAGACCCAGTACTTC. This translates into CASSIVGGPETQYF. This sequence joins TRBV19 and TRBJ2-5, with a weak D call TRBD2 (6 bases). The CDR3 spans 14 residues. The ends were cut back, 1 base at V and 5 bases at J, with 11 bases in the middle. The V gene's germline CDR1 is LNHDA and CDR2 SQIVND (reference sequence).

The rearrangement uses TRBV6-1 and TRBJ2-7; TRBD1 agrees at 8 bases. Germline CDR1 is MNHNS and CDR2 is SASEGT. There are 15 residues in the CDR3. After removal of 1 base from V and 4 bases from J, the junction contained 6 bases not matched to a gene. CDR3 bases: TGTGCCAGCAGTGAAGGGCAGGGGGCGCGGTACGAGCAGTACTTC. Encoded protein: CASSEGQGARYEQYF.

The gene calls are TRBV27 and TRBJ2-3; 13 nucleotides align to TRBD2. V gave up 5 bases and J gave up 3 bases; unmatched junction bases: 8. CDR1 and CDR2 (germline): MNHEY, SMNVEV (reference sequence). This CDR3 is 17 amino acids long. CDR3 sequence reads: CASSKRLAGGLTDTQYF. The DNA of the CDR3 is TGTGCCAGCAGTAAAAGACTAGCGGGAGGTTTAACAGATACGCAGTATTTT.

This clone was counted between two and nine times. This chain uses TRBV18 with TRBJ2-1; TRBD2 agrees at 8 bases. V shed 3 bases and J 6 bases; nucleotides not matched to a gene: 10. The CDR3 is made up of 16 amino acids. CDR1 KGHSH and CDR2 LQKENI come from the germline V gene. CDR3 sequence reads: CASSPQGLGSSNEQFF. The CDR3 DNA follows: TGTGCCAGCTCACCCCAGGGACTAGGGTCCAGCAATGAGCAGTTCTTC.

This chain joins TRBV19 and TRBJ1-5; 7 nucleotides agree with TRBD1. Germline-derived CDR1 and CDR2 are LNHDA and SQIVND (reference sequence). This CDR3 is built from 15 residues. V trimming: 3 bases; J trimming: 7 bases; junction bases outside the gene matches: 9. In DNA, the CDR3 is TGTGCCAGTAGTATTAATGAGGGGGCGCGACAGCCCCAGCATTTT. As protein: CASSINEGARQPQHF.

The chain carries TRBV5-1 and TRBJ2-3, with 8 bases matching TRBD2. This CDR3 spans 17 amino acids. CDR1 is SGHRS and CDR2 is YFSETQ in the germline V gene. V shed 4 bases and J 4 bases; nucleotides not matched to a gene: 14. Written as DNA, the CDR3 is TGCGCCAGCAGCCCCGTGGTGAGCGGGAGTCGGTCAGATACGCAGTATTTT. Residues: CASSPVVSGSRSDTQYF.

V is TRBV7-9 and J is TRBJ2-2, with TRBD2 matching over 8 bases. The CDR3 consists of 15 residues. Germline assignment: CDR1 SEHNR and CDR2 FQNEAQ (reference sequence). V lost 2 bases and J lost 4; bases outside the gene matches: 3. The CDR3 spells CASSLQLAVTGELFF. The CDR3 bases are TGTGCCAGCAGCTTACAACTAGCGGTCACCGGGGAGCTGTTTTTT.

CDR3 protein: CASSPYWTSGSYEQYF. CDR3 bases: TGTGCCAGCAGTCCCTATTGGACTAGCGGATCCTACGAGCAGTACTTC. This chain joins TRBV27 and TRBJ2-7; TRBD2 agrees at 10 bases. J lost 1 base, V lost 5 bases, and 8 bases had no gene match. This CDR3 has 16 residues. Germline-derived CDR1 and CDR2 are MNHEY and SMNVEV (reference sequence).

This clone was recorded a few times. The chain combines TRBV6-1 with TRBJ2-7; D is unresolved. Germline values: CDR1 MNHNS, CDR2 SASEGT. This CDR3 has 12 residues. Trimming shortened V by 2 bases and J by 9 bases, and 11 bases separated the two germline ends. The CDR3 DNA reads as TGTGCCAGCAGTGAATGGCCGTCGGGGCAGTACTTC. Translated: CASSEWPSGQYF.

The chain recombines TRBV25-1 with TRBJ2-1; weak D call: TRBD2 (6 bases). Trimming left V 6 bases short and J 6 bases short, with 9 bases between. Germline V gene sequence: CDR1 MGHDK, CDR2 SYGVNS. The CDR3 covers 12 residues. The CDR3 region is CASRTSSNEQFF. Here the CDR3 DNA reads TGTGCCAGCAGAACTAGCTCCAATGAGCAGTTCTTC.

This chain links TRBV11-2 with TRBJ2-5; TRBD2 aligns across 7 bases. Germline V CDR1 and CDR2: SGHAT, FQNNGV. V lost 2 bases to trimming and J lost 6 bases; unmatched junction nucleotides: 3. The CDR3 has 13 residues. The CDR3 DNA sequence: TGTGCCAGCAGCTTAATGGGGGGGAAGACCCAGTACTTC. This sequence encodes CASSLMGGKTQYF.

The CDR3 is CASSPTGQGGDYGYTF. In DNA, the CDR3 is TGTGCCAGCTCACCGACGGGACAGGGAGGCGACTATGGCTACACCTTC. The chain combines TRBV18 with TRBJ1-2; 9 nucleotides line up with TRBD1. The CDR3 runs 16 residues. J gave up 3 bases and V 3 bases, and 8 bases lay outside the gene matches. Germline values: CDR1 KGHSH, CDR2 LQKENI.

The chain carries TRBV7-9 and TRBJ1-1, with TRBD1 identical over 7 bases. Losses at the gene ends were 5 bases for V and 5 bases for J; bases not matched to a gene: 11. Germline V gene sequence: CDR1 SEHNR, CDR2 FQNEAQ (reference sequence). The CDR3 loop spans 15 amino acids. CDR3 nucleotide sequence: TGTGCCAGCAGCGATCACAGGGGATCGGGTACTGAAGCTTTCTTT. Translating gives CASSDHRGSGTEAFF.

This clone showed up just a few times. The V call is TRBV28, the J call TRBJ1-5; 7 nucleotides agree with TRBD1. Germline lookup yields CDR1 MDHEN and CDR2 SYDVKM. J gave up 3 bases and V 4 bases, and 3 bases lay outside the gene matches. The CDR3 is 14 residues long. The chain's CDR3 is CASSSTGLNQPQHF. CDR3 bases: TGTGCCAGCAGTTCGACAGGGCTCAATCAGCCCCAGCATTTT. Full variable domain (outside the CDR3, taken from reference TRBV28 and TRBJ1-5): DVKVTQSSRYLVKRTGEKVFLECVQDMDHENMFWYRQDPGLGLRLIYFSYDVKMKEKGDIPEGYSVSREKKERFSLILESASTNQTSMYLCASSSTGLNQPQHFGDGTRLSIL.

A few counts support this clone. This chain links TRBV20-1 with TRBJ2-7; D gene ambiguous. V lost 6 bases and J lost 3, with 9 bases in between. Germline V gene lookup returns CDR1 DFQATT and CDR2 SNEGSKA (reference sequence). The CDR3 runs 11 residues. CDR3 coding DNA: TGCAGTGCAACTTCGCACTACGAGCAGTACTTC. This codes for CSATSHYEQYF.